These 13 T cell receptor beta chains were sequenced from one sample in a study of T cells in Graves' hyperthyroidism and ophthalmopathy. Amplification targeted TCR beta CDR3 regions from RNA transcripts. During a first-round RT-PCR of the TCR CDR3, the HTBI primer set was used. TCRdb processed the multiplex PCR reads anew with MiXCR; each CDR3 protein has one entry. Altogether roughly 400,000 distinct CDR3 sequences are present, 11% to 15% being singletons, with the ten largest covering 28%. The sample consisted of blood. The origin of the receptors is a man aged 45-65 years with Graves' ophthalmopathy.

This clonotype has more than one count but fewer than ten. The chain recombines TRBV6-1 with TRBJ2-5; tentatively, D is TRBD1 (6 bases). V was cut by 6 bases and J by 4 bases, with 12 bases left in between. The CDR3 runs to 13 residues. Germline V lookup: CDR1 MNHNS, CDR2 SASEGT. CDR3 loop: CASSATGTETQYF. The CDR3 nucleotides are TGTGCCAGCAGCGCCACAGGGACAGAGACCCAGTACTTC.

This clonotype was detected many times. This chain links TRBV27 with TRBJ2-2; the match to TRBD2 covers 9 bases. Germline loops: CDR1 MNHEY, CDR2 SMNVEV (reference sequence). The V and J ends lost 1 base and 0 bases, in that order; junction bases with no gene match: 3. This CDR3 contains 17 residues. CDR3 in DNA: TGTGCCAGCAGTTTATGGGAGCGGGGGGCGAACACCGGGGAGCTGTTTTTT. It codes for CASSLWERGANTGELFF.

There are many counts of this clonotype. The CDR3 DNA reads TGCAGTGCTGGGACTAGCGGGAGTACTCCCCACGAGCAGTACTTC. It specifies CSAGTSGSTPHEQYF. The gene calls are TRBV20-1 and TRBJ2-7, with 14 bases identical to TRBD2. CDR3 length: 15 amino acids. J lost 5 bases, V lost 5 bases, and 8 bases had no gene match. Germline V lookup: CDR1 DFQATT, CDR2 SNEGSKA (reference sequence).

This clonotype was seen at least ten times. The chain joins TRBV6-1 to TRBJ1-2; D gene uncertain. The CDR3 contains 14 residues. Germline CDR1 is MNHNS and CDR2 is SASEGT. V was trimmed by 1 base and J by 2 bases, leaving 8 bases between them. This chain's CDR3 is CASSEGGSNYGYTF. In nucleotides, the CDR3 is TGTGCCAGCAGTGAAGGGGGATCAAACTATGGCTACACCTTC.

This clonotype has a count of ten or more. The chain couples TRBV20-1 to TRBJ2-3; D remains ambiguous. Germline V gene data show CDR1 as DFQATT and CDR2 as SNEGSKA (reference sequence). CDR3 length: 13 amino acids. V was pared by 6 bases and J by 2 bases, with 12 bases between. CDR3 sequence (DNA): TGCAGTGCCCGAAAGGCTGACACAGATACGCAGTATTTT. Translating gives CSARKADTDTQYF.

The chain recombines TRBV9 with TRBJ2-3; D gene ambiguous. V lost 7 bases and J lost 2, with 14 bases in between. This CDR3 comprises 14 residues. CDR1 SGDLS and CDR2 YYNGEE come from the germline V gene. CDR3: CASWTGPLTDTQYF. In DNA, the CDR3 is TGTGCCAGCTGGACCGGGCCCCTCACAGATACGCAGTATTTT.

The J gene is TRBJ2-4, the V gene TRBV27, with D perhaps matching TRBD2 (6 bases). Trimming pared 5 bases from V and 1 base from J, leaving 18 bases between. Germline assignment: CDR1 MNHEY and CDR2 SMNVEV (reference sequence). This CDR3 spans 17 amino acids. The CDR3 loop is CASSAGRGGWAKNIQYF. DNA for the CDR3: TGTGCCAGCAGTGCCGGTAGGGGAGGCTGGGCCAAAAACATTCAGTACTTC.

This clonotype was found many times. The rearrangement links TRBV20-1 to TRBJ2-7, with no clear D. The CDR3 has 12 residues. CDR1 is DFQATT and CDR2 is SNEGSKA in the germline V gene (reference sequence). Trimming removed 8 bases from V and 4 bases from J, with 15 bases in between. CDR3: CSLTENSYEQYF. CDR3 sequence (DNA): TGCAGTCTCACAGAAAATTCTTACGAGCAGTACTTC.

This clonotype occurred many times. This chain joins TRBV3-1 and TRBJ1-1, with TRBD1 matching over 9 bases. Unmatched junction bases numbered 9, after V lost 4 bases and J lost 6 bases. This CDR3 contains 15 residues. In germline, CDR1 is LGHDT, CDR2 YNNKEL (reference sequence). This CDR3 is CASSRSGTGYAEAFF. The CDR3, as DNA: TGTGCCAGCAGCCGGTCCGGGACAGGGTACGCTGAAGCTTTCTTT.

The rearrangement links TRBV6-2 or TRBV6-3 to TRBJ1-2; the D gene is possibly TRBD1 (6 bases). Trimming left V 5 bases short and J 8 bases short, with 15 bases between. This CDR3 is 13 amino acids long. Germline V gene lookup returns CDR1 MNHEY and CDR2 SVGEGT. The CDR3 bases are TGTGCCAGCAGTGGTGCAGGGGTAGGGGGCTACACCTTC. This sequence encodes CASSGAGVGGYTF.

This clonotype was found a few times. The chain carries TRBV5-1 and TRBJ2-6; either TRBD1 or TRBD2 may supply D (5 bases each). The CDR3 runs 17 residues. V dropped 2 bases and J dropped 0 bases, with 12 bases sitting between them. In germline, CDR1 is SGHRS, CDR2 YFSETQ. The CDR3 is CASSFVTGPSGANVLTF. CDR3 bases: TGCGCCAGCAGCTTTGTGACGGGGCCCTCTGGGGCCAACGTCCTGACTTTC. The complete variable domain, with remaining parts taken from reference TRBV5-1 and TRBJ2-6, reads KAGVTQTPRYLIKTRGQQVTLSCSPISGHRSVSWYQQTPGQGLQFLFEYFSETQRNKGNFPGRFSGRQFSNSRSEMNVSTLELGDSALYLCASSFVTGPSGANVLTFGAGSRLTVL.

Points on this clonotype: Given a much more abundant clone one base away, this may be a read error. In this CDR3 the conserved last residue, phenylalanine or tryptophan, is missing, so a read error is likely. V and J are TRBV18 and TRBJ2-7; D is undetermined. The V end lost 0 bases, the J end lost 0 bases, and 6 bases lay between the germline ends. The CDR3 has 14 residues. Germline CDR1 and CDR2: KGHSH and LQKENI. CDR3 in amino acids: CASSPPTSSYEQYL. CDR3 coding DNA: TGTGCCAGCTCACCACCGACAAGCTCCTACGAGCAGTACCTC.

Many counts were recorded for this clonotype. The V gene is TRBV11-2, the J gene TRBJ2-3; TRBD2 agrees at 8 bases. CDR1 SGHAT and CDR2 FQNNGV come from the germline V gene. The CDR3 covers 16 residues. With 5 bases clipped from V and 8 bases from J, the junction kept 15 bases outside the gene matches. CDR3 DNA: TGTGCCAGCAGCCCCCTGTCTAGCGGGTCTTTTTCTACGCAGTATTTT. This gives the protein CASSPLSSGSFSTQYF.